The T cell receptor beta chain described here comes from a study of cytomegalovirus exposure and HLA in healthy donors listed by TCRdb under 2017. Background for the entire study: An earlier analysis of some 500 of the donors reported roughly 300 Gb of sequence data and 100 million to 130 million unique TCR beta sequences from 150 million to 200 million T cells. The number of donors typed differed by locus, with roughly 629-640 for A, B, C, DRB1 and DQB1, over 500 for DQA1, 600 to 610 for DPA1, and some 440 for DPB1. A later genetic analysis took genome-wide SNP genotypes for about 60% of the roughly 670 donors and used that subset as a discovery cohort. All discovery cohort repertoires had been generated using a single sequencing platform. In addition to the first cohort of roughly 700 subjects, a separate validation cohort of 120 different subjects was used. Of the 300 to 400 genotyped donors, 65% to 90% fell in the genetic ancestry cluster associated with self-reported Caucasian donors. An earlier analysis of roughly 580 of the donors used high-throughput TCR beta sequencing to judge whether each TCR beta V gene segment behaved as functional or pseudogenic. Using immunosequencing, the study profiled T cell repertoires from about 610 subjects and related those repertoires to cytomegalovirus serostatus. An early release covering 500 to 750 HLA-typed donors comprised approximately 300 gigabases of sequencing data and around 80 million unique TCR sequences. HLA typing covered class I and class II loci at four-digit resolution. Rather than drawing on any new phenotypic data, the later analysis identified candidate immune exposures from TCR beta sequences and the way those sequences occurred across donors. In a later analysis, previously published TCR beta repertoires from 666 donors were re-analyzed and high-resolution HLA genotyping was added so that TCR occurrence patterns could be studied. Because of strong linkage in the cohort, 4 to 6 DR-DQ haplotypes were treated as single units for association and clustering. Among several hundred genotyped donors of the cohort, an average of around 240,000 unique TCR beta nucleotide sequences was sequenced per donor, of which about 20% were non-productive. The study aimed to test whether cataloging public T cell receptors could reveal signatures of past pathogen exposure. To predict cytomegalovirus infection status, the study brought together high-throughput TCR immunosequencing, statistical association of individual TCRs with disease status, and machine learning. Alongside the repertoire data, information on donor age, sex, ethnicity and CMV serostatus was compiled.

Between the V and J ends, shortened by 11 bases and 0 bases respectively, the junction contains 14 bases. The germline V gene (reference sequence) provides CDR1 LNHDA and CDR2 SQIVND. The CDR3 holds 14 amino acids from the cysteine to the phenylalanine. The kept DNA is CDR3 alone, 42 bases in frame from the first base. Note on this clone: This receptor's antigen is unknown. Per-base quality was not reported, and no clone a single base away is much larger than it.

In total, more than 500 healthy bone marrow donors made up the cohort. At the time of sampling, every cohort member was nominally healthy, though immune exposures that went unrecorded were likely present. The donor tested CMV seropositive and was one of the 289 seropositive cohort members. A peripheral blood sample was provided by each donor, and peripheral blood mononuclear cells were used for TCR beta sequencing. The Qiagen DNeasy Blood Extraction Kit was used to extract genomic DNA from the blood cell samples. Findings and caveats that apply to the study as a whole: Strong co-occurrence of HLA alleles, especially DR and DQ, made assigning TCR associations to individual alleles difficult. Roughly uniform sequencing depth across donors was assumed in presence/absence analyses, although this assumption may not hold. In both the original and validation cohorts, the classifier was reported to diagnose cytomegalovirus status with high specificity and sensitivity. HLA typing was unavailable for some donors at each locus, so association tests used only the typed subset. Because the 87-base-pair reads could not distinguish some IMGT-functional V segments, including TRBV6-2 and TRBV6-3, those segments were excluded. A cluster of highly shared sequence variants was judged likely to represent a technical artifact of the sequencing pipeline. A later analysis reported that several top co-occurrence clusters appeared linked to parvovirus B19, influenza, CMV and Epstein-Barr virus. Most TCR sequences were seen in very few donors, while some public TCRs were found in many individuals. Linkage disequilibrium might explain the correlated functional status among segregating V segments, but an unknown experimental factor could not be ruled out. The study gave a list of about 170 TCR beta chains associated with cytomegalovirus. In a later analysis, about 16,000 TCR beta sequences were associated with specific HLA alleles at a false discovery rate of 0.05. The authors suggested that the approach could potentially be generalized to other disease states and immunological phenotypes. The only immune exposure information available for the cohort was CMV serostatus. A further reported finding was that TCR beta sequences accurately predicted the HLA-A and HLA-B alleles for most subjects in the first cohort. A later analysis found that TCR association rates varied across HLA loci, with DRB1 alleles showing the most associated TCRs and HLA-C alleles the fewest. The cohort was sequenced for TCR beta chains only, and without alpha or paired-chain data the features that could be detected were limited. According to a later analysis, most CMV-associated TCR beta chains appeared to be HLA-restricted, and the HLA associations seemed to be driven largely by CMV exposure. An association between a missense DCLRE1C variant and V-gene and J-gene trimming of TCR beta chains was found in a later genetic analysis and replicated in an independent cohort. Broadly in line with IMGT annotations, most TCR beta V segments showed up in productive rearrangements about 90% or about 30% of the time in an earlier analysis of approximately 640 of the donors. A few of the identified cytomegalovirus-associated TCR beta chains were confirmed in vitro to be specific for cytomegalovirus antigens. The earlier analysis of 587 of the donors excluded approximately 17 rarely observed V segments, including chromosome 9 orphons, because counts were too low. A later analysis found that HLA-associated TCR beta chains were more clonally expanded and had lower generation probabilities than equally common non-associated chains. A later genetic analysis reported fewer N-insertions in productive TCRs among donors in an Asian-associated ancestry cluster than the 666-donor mean.

Libraries came from the immunoSEQ multiplex PCR assay. A mixture of 60 forward primers for TCR Vbeta segments and 13 reverse primers for TCR Jbeta segments was used in the multiplex PCR. The CDR3 region of rearranged TCR beta genes was amplified from genomic DNA by a multiplex PCR assay. On the Illumina HiSeq System, the amplified TCR beta libraries were sequenced as 87-base-pair reads. In the paper's pipeline: A later analysis tallied 75 million to 95 million unique TCR beta chains across the 666 repertoires, and about 12 million of those chains were shared by two or more donors. To remove PCR and sequencing errors, raw reads were error-corrected and collapsed into unique sequences using a nearest-neighbor algorithm that merged closely related sequences. CDR3 sequences were aligned to IMGT reference sequences to assign V, D and J gene segments. For a sequence to be retained, a match of at least six nucleotides was required to both a V gene segment and a J gene segment. A rearrangement counted as productive if the CDR3 had no stop codons and remained in frame with V and J, and every other rearrangement counted as non-productive. CDR3 was defined by IMGT convention, running from the second conserved V-encoded cysteine to the conserved J-encoded phenylalanine. In an earlier analysis of approximately 590 of the donors, sequences lacking an unambiguous match to a single V gene segment were excluded. In an earlier analysis of 587 of the donors, V segments were called functional above 56.7% productive rearrangements and were called segregating when the between-donor standard deviation exceeded 5%. A statistical classification framework was built for diagnosing cytomegalovirus status from the catalog of TCR beta chain sequences. In a later analysis, V and J genes were assigned by comparing TCR nucleotide sequences against IMGT/GENE-DB human TR gene sequences. In a later analysis, CDR3 sequences and most-parsimonious VDJ recombination scenarios were assigned using the TCRdist pipeline. In a later analysis, each TCR beta chain was defined by its CDR3 amino acid sequence together with its V-gene family, and reads without a unique V-gene family were excluded. In a later analysis, 450 to 600 highly shared, low-generation-probability nucleotide sequences were removed to address suspected cross-contamination and a sequencing artifact. A later analysis calculated a clonal expansion index for each public chain from normalized within-repertoire ranks of inferred template counts. In a later analysis, generation probabilities were computed using a VDJ recombination model fitted to out-of-frame rearrangements, and the results were checked against IGoR. In a later analysis, TCR-TCR, TCR-HLA and TCR-CMV co-occurrence was scored with hypergeometric tests, and a repertoire-size bias correction was applied to TCR pairs. To estimate false discovery rates, a later analysis permuted the HLA or CMV assignments 20 times. In a later analysis, co-occurring TCRs were grouped with DBSCAN, and TCRdist sequence similarity was added when clustering was performed within HLA-allele-positive subsets. Repertoires with fewer than 30,000 or more than 120,000 public chains, plus five repertoires with anomalous nucleotide sharing, were excluded from co-occurrence clustering. TCRdb mirrors the immuneACCESS table, restricted to in-frame sequences. Some clones are absent from its copies; in checked studies, under half trace to an unresolved V gene, and the reason for the others is unknown. That table furnishes V, J and clone size, whereas the DNA furnished D and trimming. The sample data list roughly 120,000 clones, and around three quarters of these were observed just once. The top ten clonotypes cover roughly 13% of the sample.

Input material: PBMCs. This TCR was sampled from a woman in her sixties in good health and CMV-seropositive. Here the chain combines TRBV19 and TRBJ1-5; the D gene is possibly TRBD1, with 5 bases matching. CDR3 reads: CAGEQEFSNQPQHF. Here is the DNA: TGTGCCGGCGAACAGGAGTTTAGCAATCAGCCCCAGCATTTT.